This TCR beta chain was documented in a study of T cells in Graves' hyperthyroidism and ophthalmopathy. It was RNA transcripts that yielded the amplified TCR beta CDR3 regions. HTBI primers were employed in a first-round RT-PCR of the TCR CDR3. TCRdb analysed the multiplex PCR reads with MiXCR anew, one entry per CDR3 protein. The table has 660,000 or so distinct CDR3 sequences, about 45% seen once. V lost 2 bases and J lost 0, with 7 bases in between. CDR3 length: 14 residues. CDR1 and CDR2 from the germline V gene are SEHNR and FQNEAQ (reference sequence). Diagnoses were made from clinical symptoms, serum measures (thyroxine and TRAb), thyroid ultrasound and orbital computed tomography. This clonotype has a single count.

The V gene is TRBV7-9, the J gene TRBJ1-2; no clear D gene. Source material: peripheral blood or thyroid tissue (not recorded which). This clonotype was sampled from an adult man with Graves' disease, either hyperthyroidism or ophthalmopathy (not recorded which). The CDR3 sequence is CASSLPRANYGYTF. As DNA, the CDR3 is TGTGCCAGCAGCTTACCAAGGGCTAACTATGGCTACACCTTC.